The next 6 T cell receptor beta chains were all read from a single sample in a study of PD-1 blockade in classical Hodgkin lymphoma (dated by TCRdb to the early 2020s). In light of the paper, this sample's time point label describes: cycle 4 day 1 (C4D1), after more than 5 weeks of nivolumab. Every trial patient had relapsed following autologous stem cell transplantation, and prior brentuximab vedotin exposure was what differed among cohorts A, B and C. The library was built by means of the immunoSEQ multiplex PCR assay. What TCRdb holds here is the immuneACCESS table cut down to in-frame rearrangements. Part of the clones is not present; checked against another copy, under half of the missing clones reflect an unresolved V gene, and the others are unexplained. The sample table shows around 23,000 clones, and more than 70% are seen once. The top ten clonotypes cover 13% of the sample. Sequenced material: peripheral blood mononuclear cells (PBMCs), taken before the fourth cycle of nivolumab. All receptors derive from a human donor with classical Hodgkin lymphoma.

This clone showed up just once. The DNA for the CDR3 is TGTGCCAGCAGCTTAATTCCCGGGACTAGCGGGGGGGCCGCAGATACGCAGTATTTT. Its translation: CASSLIPGTSGGAADTQYF. V is TRBV7-2 and J is TRBJ2-3, with TRBD2 identical over 16 bases. Looked up from germline, CDR1 is SGHTA and CDR2 is FQGNSA. This CDR3 is built from 19 residues. The junction had 9 bases not matched to a gene; V was cut back by 2 bases and J by 4 bases.

The genes are TRBV18 and TRBJ2-7, with TRBD1 as a possible D gene (6 bases). The V gene's germline CDR1 is KGHSH and CDR2 LQKENI. Trimming shortened V by 5 bases and J by 5 bases, and 10 bases separated the two germline ends. The CDR3 is 12 amino acids. The CDR3 reads CASSSAGDEQYF. In nucleotides, the CDR3 is TGTGCCAGCTCATCCGCAGGGGACGAGCAGTACTTC.

The gene calls are TRBV27 and TRBJ2-7, with 9 bases matching TRBD1. Unmatched junction bases numbered 9, after V lost 7 bases and J lost 5 bases. This CDR3 is built from 14 residues. Germline-derived CDR1 and CDR2 are MNHEY and SMNVEV (reference sequence). DNA for the CDR3: TGTGCCAGCAAGTACGCGGGACAGGGAAACGAGCAGTACTTC. Amino acid sequence: CASKYAGQGNEQYF.

This sequence joins TRBV11-2 and TRBJ2-1, with 8 nucleotides matching TRBD1. J lost 0 bases, V lost 2 bases, and 3 bases had no gene match. Germline loops: CDR1 SGHAT, CDR2 FQNNGV. The CDR3 contains 16 residues. The DNA for the CDR3 is TGTGCCAGCAGCTTAAGGACAGGGAACTCCTACAATGAGCAGTTCTTC. This gives the protein CASSLRTGNSYNEQFF.

The V and J genes are TRBV6-9 and TRBJ2-7; TRBD1 aligns across 7 bases. CDR3 size: 13 residues. Trimming at V came to 6 bases and at J to 6 bases, leaving 8 bases not matched to a gene. The germline V gene has CDR1 MNHGY and CDR2 SVAAGI. CDR3 in DNA: TGTGCCAGCAGGACAGGGTCTCTCCCCGAGCAGTACTTC. Translation: CASRTGSLPEQYF.

This clone was seen once. V and J are TRBV10-3 and TRBJ2-3; 7 positions agree with TRBD2. The germline V gene has CDR1 ENHRY and CDR2 SYGVKD. The CDR3 has 12 residues. V was clipped by 8 bases and J by 1 base; unmatched bases: 0. The CDR3 sequence: CAIAGGTDTQYF. CDR3 nucleotides: TGTGCCATCGCGGGAGGCACAGATACGCAGTATTTT.